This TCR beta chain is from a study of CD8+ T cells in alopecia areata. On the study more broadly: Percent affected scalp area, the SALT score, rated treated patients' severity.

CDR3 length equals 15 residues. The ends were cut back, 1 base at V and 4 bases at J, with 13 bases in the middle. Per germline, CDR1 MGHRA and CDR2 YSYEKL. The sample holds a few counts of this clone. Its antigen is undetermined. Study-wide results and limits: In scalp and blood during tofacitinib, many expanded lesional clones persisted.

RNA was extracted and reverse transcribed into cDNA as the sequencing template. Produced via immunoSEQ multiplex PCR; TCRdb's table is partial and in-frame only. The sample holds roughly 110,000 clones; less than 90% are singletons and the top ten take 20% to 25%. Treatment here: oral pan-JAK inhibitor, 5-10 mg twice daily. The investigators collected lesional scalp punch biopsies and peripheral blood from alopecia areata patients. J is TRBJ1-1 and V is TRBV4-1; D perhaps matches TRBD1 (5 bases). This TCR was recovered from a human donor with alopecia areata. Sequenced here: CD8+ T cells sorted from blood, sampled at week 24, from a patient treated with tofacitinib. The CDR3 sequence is CASSQVSGGFTEAFF. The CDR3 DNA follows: TGCGCCAGCAGCCAAGTTTCCGGGGGTTTCACTGAAGCTTTCTTT.